A single T cell receptor beta chain is shown here with its context. The target antigen is unknown. Together with a sample-barcoded 5' primer, a J-beta primer mix was included in a second PCR lasting about 7 to 12 cycles. Using its own MiXCR run on the 5' RACE reads, TCRdb lists one record per CDR3 protein. Here the sample spans just over 800,000 distinct CDR3 sequences, approximately 65% being singletons. This record comes from a study of blood T cells in healthy people across ages. General study findings and limits: More naive CD4+ cells and higher diversity marked long-lived donors relative to aged donors.

It was approximately 9 milliliters of peripheral blood that were drawn from each donor. The CDR3 totals 15 residues. Losses at the gene ends were 6 bases for V and 6 bases for J; bases not matched to a gene: 11. The V and J genes are TRBV12-3 or TRBV12-4 and TRBJ2-1; the match to TRBD2 covers 7 bases. The sample comprised blood. This clonotype originated in a man aged 25 to 40 in good health. The CDR3 DNA follows: TGTGCCAGCAGCCTAGGGACTACCGCCGGCAATGAGCAGTTCTTC. It encodes CASSLGTTAGNEQFF.